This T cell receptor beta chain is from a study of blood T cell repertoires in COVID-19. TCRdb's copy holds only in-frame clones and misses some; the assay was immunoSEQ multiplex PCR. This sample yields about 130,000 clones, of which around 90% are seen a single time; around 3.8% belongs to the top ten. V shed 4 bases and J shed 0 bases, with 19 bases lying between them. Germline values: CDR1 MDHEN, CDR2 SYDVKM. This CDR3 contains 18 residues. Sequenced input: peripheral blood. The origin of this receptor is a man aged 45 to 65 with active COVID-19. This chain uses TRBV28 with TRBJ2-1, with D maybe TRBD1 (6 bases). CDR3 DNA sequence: TGTGCCAGCAGTTCGGTGAGGCCCGGGACAACCTCCTACAATGAGCAGTTCTTC. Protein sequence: CASSSVRPGTTSYNEQFF.